A selection of T cell receptor beta chains follows, all from one sample in a study of identical twins. MiXCR, run by TCRdb on the 5' RACE reads, gives a single entry per CDR3 protein. The table shows approximately 1.8 million distinct CDR3 sequences, with roughly a third occurring only once. Sequencing was performed on cord blood. These receptors came from a newborn girl in good health. CDR3s include the opening cysteine and the closing phenylalanine or tryptophan. Fields, in order: clone size, V gene, J gene, D gene, CDR3 DNA, CDR3 protein. A D gene is named only where the DNA matches it firmly. Some rows have no size entry. The others give once, few or many, or a class for an expanded clone.

size: .; V: TRBV9; J: TRBJ1-2; D: .; DNA: TGTGCCAGCAGCGTAGGGTCCCAGGATAGGAGCTATGGCTACACCTTC; CDR3: CASSVGSQDRSYGYTF
size: .; V: TRBV28; J: TRBJ2-7; D: .; DNA: TGTGCCTGCAGTTGGACTTACGAGCAGTACTTC; CDR3: CACSWTYEQYF
size: many; V: TRBV29-1; J: TRBJ2-1; D: TRBD2; DNA: TGCAGCGGGCTAACTAGCGCCAGCTACAATGAGCAGTTCTTC; CDR3: CSGLTSASYNEQFF
size: few; V: TRBV6-2/TRBV6-3; J: TRBJ2-3; D: .; DNA: TGTGCCAGCAGGAAATGGGACAGCACAGATACGCAGTATTTT; CDR3: CASRKWDSTDTQYF
size: few; V: TRBV28; J: TRBJ2-7; D: .; DNA: TGTGCCAGCAGACTCTATAGCTCCCCGAGCTCCTACGAGCAGTACTTC; CDR3: CASRLYSSPSSYEQYF
size: few; V: TRBV2; J: TRBJ2-3; D: TRBD2; DNA: TGTGCCAGCAAGTCTAGCGGGACCACAGATACGCAGTATTTT; CDR3: CASKSSGTTDTQYF
size: .; V: TRBV12-3/TRBV12-4; J: TRBJ1-2; D: .; DNA: TGTGCCAGCAGTTTGGATTGGGGGGGGTCCTATGGCTACACCTTC; CDR3: CASSLDWGGSYGYTF
size: .; V: TRBV20-1; J: TRBJ2-3; D: TRBD2; DNA: TGCAGTGCTAGAGGGGTTAGCGGGAGCACAGATACGCAGTATTTT; CDR3: CSARGVSGSTDTQYF
size: .; V: TRBV2; J: TRBJ2-1; D: .; DNA: TGTGCCAGCAAAGGGGTAGCGAGATACGATGAGCAGTTCTTC; CDR3: CASKGVARYDEQFF
size: .; V: TRBV29-1; J: TRBJ1-1; D: TRBD1; DNA: TGCAGCGTCTACACAGGGGACACTGAAGCTTTCTTT; CDR3: CSVYTGDTEAFF
size: .; V: TRBV5-4; J: TRBJ2-5; D: .; DNA: TGTGCCAGCAGCTCCATACAGTCGGAGGAGACCCAGTACTTC; CDR3: CASSSIQSEETQYF
size: .; V: TRBV3-1; J: TRBJ1-2; D: .; DNA: TGTGCCAGCAGCCAAGCAGGGAGAAGCTACACCTTC; CDR3: CASSQAGRSYTF
size: .; V: TRBV6-5; J: TRBJ2-3; D: .; DNA: TGTGCCAGCAGTTACTCGAGGGGGGGCACAGATACGCAGTATTTT; CDR3: CASSYSRGGTDTQYF
size: .; V: TRBV2; J: TRBJ2-1; D: TRBD2; DNA: TGTGCCAGCAGTGGTAGCGGGGTTTACAATGAGCAGTTCTTC; CDR3: CASSGSGVYNEQFF
size: few; V: TRBV7-2; J: TRBJ1-5; D: .; DNA: TGTGCCAGCAGCCCGGACAGTCTTAGCAATCAGCCCCAGCATTTT; CDR3: CASSPDSLSNQPQHF
size: .; V: TRBV7-2; J: TRBJ2-3; D: .; DNA: TGTGCCAGCAGCTTACGGGCATTCACAGATACGCAGTATTTT; CDR3: CASSLRAFTDTQYF
size: few; V: TRBV20-1; J: TRBJ2-5; D: .; DNA: TGCAGTGCTAGTATCGCCCAGGGCGGGCAAGAGACCCAGTACTTC; CDR3: CSASIAQGGQETQYF
size: .; V: TRBV11-2; J: TRBJ2-5; D: TRBD2; DNA: TGTGCCAGCAGCAATAGCGGGAGAGGCGACAATGAGCAGTACTTC; CDR3: CASSNSGRGDNEQYF
size: .; V: TRBV7-2; J: TRBJ2-7; D: TRBD2; DNA: TGTGCCAGCAGCTTAAGTAGCGGGAGGGTGTACGAGCAGTACTTC; CDR3: CASSLSSGRVYEQYF
size: few; V: TRBV10-3; J: TRBJ2-1; D: TRBD2; DNA: TGTGCCATCAGAAGGGACTACTACAATGAGCAGTTCTTC; CDR3: CAIRRDYYNEQFF
size: few; V: TRBV5-1; J: TRBJ1-1; D: TRBD1; DNA: TGCGCCAGCAGCTTTCGATGGACAGGGGGCACTGAAGCTTTCTTT; CDR3: CASSFRWTGGTEAFF
size: .; V: TRBV7-2; J: TRBJ2-3; D: .; DNA: TGTGCCAGCAGCTCCATTAATCTAGCCTCCCACACAGATACGCAGTATTTT; CDR3: CASSSINLASHTDTQYF
size: .; V: TRBV12-3/TRBV12-4; J: TRBJ2-3; D: TRBD1; DNA: TGTGCCAGCAGTTTAGGGGACAGGGGCACGCAGTATTTT; CDR3: CASSLGDRGTQYF
size: .; V: TRBV20-1; J: TRBJ2-7; D: .; DNA: TGCAGTGCTAGTCGAGCTACCGGCTCCTACAATGAGCAGTACTTC; CDR3: CSASRATGSYNEQYF
size: .; V: TRBV5-1; J: TRBJ1-4; D: .; DNA: TGCGCCAGCAGCTTGGACCCCGTAGGGGCGAACGAAAAACTGTTTTTT; CDR3: CASSLDPVGANEKLFF
size: .; V: TRBV3-1; J: TRBJ1-2; D: TRBD1; DNA: TGTGCCAGCAGCCCCTGGGAGGGGGCCTATGGCTACACCTTC; CDR3: CASSPWEGAYGYTF
size: few; V: TRBV7-9; J: TRBJ1-2; D: .; DNA: TGTGCCAGCACCGAGGGTTCCTATGGCTACACCTTC; CDR3: CASTEGSYGYTF
size: .; V: TRBV20-1; J: TRBJ1-4; D: .; DNA: TGCAGTGCTATAGGAGAAAAACTGTTTTTT; CDR3: CSAIGEKLFF
size: .; V: TRBV3-1; J: TRBJ2-1; D: .; DNA: TGTGCCAGCAGCCAAGATTGGGGTTACTACAATGAGCAGTTCTTC; CDR3: CASSQDWGYYNEQFF
size: few; V: TRBV29-1; J: TRBJ1-2; D: .; DNA: TGCAGCGTCCGGACAGCCGCTAACTATGGCTACACCTTC; CDR3: CSVRTAANYGYTF
size: .; V: TRBV12-3/TRBV12-4; J: TRBJ2-1; D: .; DNA: TGTGCCAGCAGTTCCGAACGCGGTGAGCAGTTCTTC; CDR3: CASSSERGEQFF
size: .; V: TRBV20-1; J: TRBJ1-1; D: TRBD1; DNA: TGCAGTCCCCGACAGGGGCGGGTGAACACTGAAGCTTTCTTT; CDR3: CSPRQGRVNTEAFF
size: few; V: TRBV25-1; J: TRBJ1-1; D: .; DNA: TGTGCCAGCAGTGAATCTCAGGGCTCGAATCCTGAAGCTTTCTTT; CDR3: CASSESQGSNPEAFF
size: few; V: TRBV11-2; J: TRBJ2-1; D: TRBD2; DNA: TGTGCCAGCAGCTTAGCTCAGCGGGAGCTCGACTATGAGCAGTTCTTC; CDR3: CASSLAQRELDYEQFF
size: .; V: TRBV6-5; J: TRBJ2-5; D: .; DNA: TGTGCCAGCAGTTACTCAAGGCGGTCAGAGACCCAGTACTTC; CDR3: CASSYSRRSETQYF
size: .; V: TRBV20-1; J: TRBJ1-6; D: .; DNA: TGCAGTGCTAGTGTGGGCGGCAGTTCCTATAATTCACCCCTCCACTTT; CDR3: CSASVGGSSYNSPLHF
size: few; V: TRBV3-1; J: TRBJ2-3; D: .; DNA: TGTGCCAGCAGCCAAGATTGGGGGTACACAGATACGCAGTATTTT; CDR3: CASSQDWGYTDTQYF
size: .; V: TRBV29-1; J: TRBJ1-2; D: TRBD1; DNA: TGCAGCGTTGACGCTAGACAGGGTTTGAACTATGGCTGCACCTTC; CDR3: CSVDARQGLNYGCTF
size: few; V: TRBV27; J: TRBJ2-4; D: TRBD2; DNA: TGTGCCAGCAGTGTCACTAGCGGGAGGGCCAATGAGCAGTACTTC; CDR3: CASSVTSGRANEQYF
size: .; V: TRBV10-3; J: TRBJ2-2; D: TRBD2; DNA: TGTGCCATCAGACCGGGACTAGGGATCGGGGAGCTGTTTTTT; CDR3: CAIRPGLGIGELFF
size: .; V: TRBV20-1; J: TRBJ2-1; D: .; DNA: TGCAGTGCTAGAGATTATCGGGTTTATTATAGTATGTCCTACGAGCAGTTCTTC; CDR3: CSARDYRVYYSMSYEQFF
size: few; V: TRBV7-2; J: TRBJ2-3; D: .; DNA: TGTGCCAGCAGCCCCCGCGGGATTCGCACAGATACGCAGTATTTT; CDR3: CASSPRGIRTDTQYF
size: few; V: TRBV27; J: TRBJ2-7; D: TRBD2; DNA: TGTGCCAGCAGTTTCGGTAGCGGGATCTACGAGCAGTACTTC; CDR3: CASSFGSGIYEQYF
size: few; V: TRBV25-1; J: TRBJ2-3; D: .; DNA: TGTGCCAGCAGTGCCCGACTAGGTGCAGATACGCAGTATTTT; CDR3: CASSARLGADTQYF